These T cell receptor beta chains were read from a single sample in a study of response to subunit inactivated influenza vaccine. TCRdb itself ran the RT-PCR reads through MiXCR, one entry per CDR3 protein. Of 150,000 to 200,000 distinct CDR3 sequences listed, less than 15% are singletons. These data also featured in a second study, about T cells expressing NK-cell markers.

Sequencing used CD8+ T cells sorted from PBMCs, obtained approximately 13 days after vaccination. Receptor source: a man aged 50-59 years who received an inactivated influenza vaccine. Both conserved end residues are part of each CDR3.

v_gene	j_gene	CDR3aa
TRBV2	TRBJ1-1	CASSELGGGTEAFF
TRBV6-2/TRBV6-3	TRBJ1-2	CASSYHPSYGYTF
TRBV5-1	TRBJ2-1	CASSPVKLPVGYNEQFF
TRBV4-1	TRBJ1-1	CASSQDSGTGVTEAFF
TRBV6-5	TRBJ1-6	CASSYSDGSPLHF
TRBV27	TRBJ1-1	CASSSQGDATEAFF
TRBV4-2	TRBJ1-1	CASSQAYSDTEAFF
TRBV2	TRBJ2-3	CASSSGGGRADTQYF
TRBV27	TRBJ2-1	CASSQDTVAYNEQFF
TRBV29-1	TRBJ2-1	CSVGRYNEQFF